Listed below are T cell receptor beta chains from one sample, sequenced in a study of blood T cell repertoires in COVID-19. Assay: immunoSEQ multiplex PCR; the TCRdb copy retains only in-frame clones and omits some. The table records 60,000 to 85,000 clones, just under 85% of them present only once. The source material was peripheral blood. Receptors originate from a man in his 70s with acute or convalescent COVID-19. Each CDR3 is given with its conserved first and last residue. The D gene is left open where the match is weak. Clone size is shown for a subset of rows, as once, few, many or a class of expanded clone.

j_gene: TRBJ1-1
abundance: -
d_gene: -
v_gene: TRBV4-1
CDR3nt: TGCGCCAGCAGCCAAGGAACAGGTCTAGGTGAAGCTTTCTTT
CDR3aa: CASSQGTGLGEAFF

j_gene: TRBJ2-7
abundance: -
d_gene: TRBD2
v_gene: TRBV2
CDR3nt: TGTGCCACCGGGGGGTACTACGAGCAGTACTTC
CDR3aa: CATGGYYEQYF

j_gene: TRBJ1-6
abundance: -
d_gene: -
v_gene: TRBV27
CDR3nt: TGTGCCAGCACCCCAGGTACAGGATGGCGATCACCCCTCCACTTT
CDR3aa: CASTPGTGWRSPLHF

j_gene: TRBJ2-2
abundance: -
d_gene: -
v_gene: TRBV5-4
CDR3nt: TGTGCCAGCAGCTCAGGGGCGCAAGGTGGGAACACCGGGGAGCTGTTTTTT
CDR3aa: CASSSGAQGGNTGELFF

j_gene: TRBJ1-1
abundance: -
d_gene: -
v_gene: TRBV28
CDR3nt: TGTGCCAGCATGTTTGGGTTGGGCTCTGAAGCTTTCTTT
CDR3aa: CASMFGLGSEAFF

j_gene: TRBJ1-1
abundance: -
d_gene: -
v_gene: TRBV5-5
CDR3nt: TGTGCCAGCAGCTTAGACATCGCGAACACTGAAGCTTTCTTT
CDR3aa: CASSLDIANTEAFF

j_gene: TRBJ2-3
abundance: -
d_gene: TRBD2
v_gene: TRBV15
CDR3nt: TGTGCCACCAGCACCGCGGGGGGGCTGGGTACGCAGTATTTT
CDR3aa: CATSTAGGLGTQYF

j_gene: TRBJ2-1
abundance: -
d_gene: -
v_gene: TRBV3-1/TRBV3-2
CDR3nt: TGTGCCAGCAGCCAAGGGACTCAGCAGTTCTTC
CDR3aa: CASSQGTQQFF

j_gene: TRBJ2-6
abundance: -
d_gene: TRBD1
v_gene: TRBV9
CDR3nt: TGTGCCAGCAGCCCCCAGACAGGGTCTGGGGCCAACGTCCTGACTTTC
CDR3aa: CASSPQTGSGANVLTF

j_gene: TRBJ1-4
abundance: -
d_gene: -
v_gene: TRBV30
CDR3nt: TGTGCCTGGGACGGAGGGACCCATGAAAAACTGTTTTTT
CDR3aa: CAWDGGTHEKLFF

j_gene: TRBJ1-4
abundance: -
d_gene: -
v_gene: TRBV2
CDR3nt: TGTGCCAGCAGGGGGCGCGAAGGTGAAAAACTGTTTTTT
CDR3aa: CASRGREGEKLFF

j_gene: TRBJ1-3
abundance: -
d_gene: -
v_gene: TRBV2
CDR3nt: TGTGCCAGCACACCGACAGGAGCAACCTCTGGAAACACCATATATTTT
CDR3aa: CASTPTGATSGNTIYF

j_gene: TRBJ2-7
abundance: few
d_gene: -
v_gene: TRBV7-8
CDR3nt: TGTGCCAGCAGCTTAGCCACGGGTGGCGCAAGCACCTACGAGCAGTACTTC
CDR3aa: CASSLATGGASTYEQYF

j_gene: TRBJ2-2
abundance: few
d_gene: TRBD2
v_gene: TRBV7-6
CDR3nt: TGTGCCAGCAGCTCCAGGGCGGGAGTCGGGACCGGGGAGCTGTTTTTT
CDR3aa: CASSSRAGVGTGELFF

j_gene: TRBJ1-4
abundance: once
d_gene: -
v_gene: TRBV7-9
CDR3nt: TGTGCCAGCAGCCAATCCGCGGGGGCTGGGGAAAAACTGTTTTTT
CDR3aa: CASSQSAGAGEKLFF

j_gene: TRBJ1-3
abundance: -
d_gene: -
v_gene: TRBV25-1
CDR3nt: TGTGCCAGCAGTGAATGGGGGACATCTGGAAACACCATATATTTT
CDR3aa: CASSEWGTSGNTIYF

j_gene: TRBJ2-7
abundance: -
d_gene: TRBD2
v_gene: TRBV7-6
CDR3nt: TGTGCCAGCAGCTTAGCCCCCGGGGGGGCAGCCAGCTCCTACGAGCAGTACTTC
CDR3aa: CASSLAPGGAASSYEQYF

j_gene: TRBJ2-3
abundance: -
d_gene: TRBD1
v_gene: TRBV19
CDR3nt: TGTGCCAGTAGTATGGGGGACAGGGGAGGTGCAGATACGCAGTATTTT
CDR3aa: CASSMGDRGGADTQYF

j_gene: TRBJ2-5
abundance: few
d_gene: -
v_gene: TRBV9
CDR3nt: TGTGCCAGCAGCGCCCTAGGAGGACGTAAGCAAGAGACCCAGTACTTC
CDR3aa: CASSALGGRKQETQYF

j_gene: TRBJ1-2
abundance: -
d_gene: TRBD1
v_gene: TRBV29-1
CDR3nt: TGCAGCGTTGAAGAGGGGACAGGTCCCTATGGCTACACCTTC
CDR3aa: CSVEEGTGPYGYTF

j_gene: TRBJ1-1
abundance: -
d_gene: -
v_gene: TRBV11-2
CDR3nt: TGTGCCAGCAGCTCCAGCCAAGGGGCTGAAGCTTTCTTT
CDR3aa: CASSSSQGAEAFF

j_gene: TRBJ2-7
abundance: -
d_gene: -
v_gene: TRBV7-3
CDR3nt: TGTGCCAGCAGCCCGTCGGGGTCAGCGGAAGGCTACGAGCAGTACTTC
CDR3aa: CASSPSGSAEGYEQYF

j_gene: TRBJ1-1
abundance: -
d_gene: -
v_gene: TRBV30
CDR3nt: TGTGCCTGGATTGGGACTGGGAGCACTGAAGCTTTCTTT
CDR3aa: CAWIGTGSTEAFF

j_gene: TRBJ2-5
abundance: -
d_gene: TRBD2
v_gene: TRBV6-5
CDR3nt: TGTGCCAGCAGAAAGACTAGCGGGGGAGAGACCCAGTACTTC
CDR3aa: CASRKTSGGETQYF

j_gene: TRBJ1-1
abundance: -
d_gene: -
v_gene: TRBV7-9
CDR3nt: TGTGCCAGCAGCTTCAATCGGGGGACCTTTTGG
CDR3aa: CASSFNRGTFW

j_gene: TRBJ1-3
abundance: -
d_gene: -
v_gene: TRBV3-1/TRBV3-2
CDR3nt: TGTGCCAGCAGCCATTCGGGGGCTGGAAACACCATATATTTT
CDR3aa: CASSHSGAGNTIYF

j_gene: TRBJ1-2
abundance: -
d_gene: -
v_gene: TRBV11-2
CDR3nt: TGTGCCAGCAGCTTAGGGGGCGTCGGCTATGGCTACACCTTC
CDR3aa: CASSLGGVGYGYTF

j_gene: TRBJ2-3
abundance: -
d_gene: -
v_gene: TRBV5-1
CDR3nt: TGCGCCAGCAGCTTGCTTAGCACAGATACGCAGTATTTT
CDR3aa: CASSLLSTDTQYF

j_gene: TRBJ1-1
abundance: -
d_gene: TRBD1
v_gene: TRBV4-2
CDR3nt: TGTGCCAGCAGCCAATCCACGGACAGGGCTGAAGCTTTCTTT
CDR3aa: CASSQSTDRAEAFF

j_gene: TRBJ1-1
abundance: -
d_gene: -
v_gene: TRBV10-1
CDR3nt: TGCGCCAGCAGTGAGTTGAGAACGAACGCTGAAGCTTTCTTT
CDR3aa: CASSELRTNAEAFF

j_gene: TRBJ2-3
abundance: once
d_gene: TRBD2
v_gene: TRBV27
CDR3nt: TGTGCCAGCAGTGGCGGACTAGCGGGAGGGGATACGCAGTATTTT
CDR3aa: CASSGGLAGGDTQYF

j_gene: TRBJ2-6
abundance: -
d_gene: TRBD2
v_gene: TRBV7-8
CDR3nt: TGTGCCAGCAGCCTGGGACTAGTTAGAGGCTCTGGGGCCAACGTCCTGACTTTC
CDR3aa: CASSLGLVRGSGANVLTF

j_gene: TRBJ1-2
abundance: -
d_gene: -
v_gene: TRBV3-1/TRBV3-2
CDR3nt: TGTGCCAGCAGCCAAGGGGCGCGGGTTGGCTACACCTTC
CDR3aa: CASSQGARVGYTF

j_gene: TRBJ2-1
abundance: -
d_gene: TRBD2
v_gene: TRBV2
CDR3nt: TGTGCCAGCAGTCGGACTAGCGGGAGGGCCATCTCCTACAATGAGCAGTTCTTC
CDR3aa: CASSRTSGRAISYNEQFF

j_gene: TRBJ2-1
abundance: -
d_gene: -
v_gene: TRBV9
CDR3nt: TGTGCCAGCAGCGTAAGAGCCAGGGATAGGGGTGGTGAGCAGTTCTTC
CDR3aa: CASSVRARDRGGEQFF

j_gene: TRBJ1-3
abundance: -
d_gene: -
v_gene: TRBV9
CDR3nt: TGTGCCAGCAGCGTAGAGCCGGGGTTGGACACCATATATTTT
CDR3aa: CASSVEPGLDTIYF

j_gene: TRBJ2-7
abundance: -
d_gene: TRBD2
v_gene: TRBV7-2
CDR3nt: TGTGCCAGCAGCTCTATAGCGGGAGAGAACGAGCAGTACTTC
CDR3aa: CASSSIAGENEQYF

j_gene: TRBJ2-5
abundance: -
d_gene: TRBD1
v_gene: TRBV28
CDR3nt: TGTGCCAGCAGTGGGGACAGGGAAGGGCAAGAGACCCAGTACTTC
CDR3aa: CASSGDREGQETQYF

j_gene: TRBJ2-7
abundance: -
d_gene: -
v_gene: TRBV30
CDR3nt: TGTGCCTGGAGTGTACGGGGTAGCAGCGAGCAGTACTTC
CDR3aa: CAWSVRGSSEQYF

j_gene: TRBJ2-3
abundance: -
d_gene: TRBD2
v_gene: TRBV27
CDR3nt: TGTGCCAGCAGATCACCTAGCGGGAGGGCCCCAGATACGCAGTATTTT
CDR3aa: CASRSPSGRAPDTQYF

j_gene: TRBJ2-7
abundance: -
d_gene: TRBD1
v_gene: TRBV15
CDR3nt: TGTGCCACCAGCAGGGGACAGGGAAACTACGAGCAGTACTTC
CDR3aa: CATSRGQGNYEQYF

j_gene: TRBJ1-2
abundance: -
d_gene: TRBD1
v_gene: TRBV5-1
CDR3nt: TGCGCCAGCAGCTTGACAGGGGCTATTAACTATGGCTACACCTTC
CDR3aa: CASSLTGAINYGYTF

j_gene: TRBJ2-7
abundance: -
d_gene: TRBD2
v_gene: TRBV4-2
CDR3nt: TGTGCCAGCAGCCAAGCCCAACTAGCGGTCGGAACCTACGAGCAGTACTTC
CDR3aa: CASSQAQLAVGTYEQYF

j_gene: TRBJ2-3
abundance: -
d_gene: TRBD2
v_gene: TRBV16
CDR3nt: TGTGCCAGCAGCCAAATGGGAGCGGGAAAACTCACAGATACGCAGTATTTT
CDR3aa: CASSQMGAGKLTDTQYF

j_gene: TRBJ2-7
abundance: -
d_gene: TRBD2
v_gene: TRBV18
CDR3nt: TGTGCCAGCTCACCACAAGCAGGCGGGGGAACCTACGAGCAGTACTTC
CDR3aa: CASSPQAGGGTYEQYF

j_gene: TRBJ2-3
abundance: -
d_gene: TRBD1
v_gene: TRBV5-1
CDR3nt: TGCGCCAGCAGCCAACAGGGGACGGGGGATACGCAGTATTTT
CDR3aa: CASSQQGTGDTQYF

j_gene: TRBJ2-6
abundance: -
d_gene: -
v_gene: TRBV7-6
CDR3nt: TGTGCCAGCAGTCAGGGGTCTGGGGCCAACGTCCTGACTTTC
CDR3aa: CASSQGSGANVLTF

j_gene: TRBJ1-2
abundance: -
d_gene: TRBD1
v_gene: TRBV4-1
CDR3nt: TGCGCCAGCAGCCAAGCTGGGACAGCCGACTGGTACTACACCTTC
CDR3aa: CASSQAGTADWYYTF

j_gene: TRBJ1-1
abundance: -
d_gene: -
v_gene: TRBV29-1
CDR3nt: TGCAGCGTTGAAGATGACAGGAACACTGAAGCTTTCTTT
CDR3aa: CSVEDDRNTEAFF

j_gene: TRBJ2-4
abundance: -
d_gene: TRBD2
v_gene: TRBV2
CDR3nt: TGTGCCAGCAAAGGGACTAGCGGTGCCAAAAACATTCAGTACTTC
CDR3aa: CASKGTSGAKNIQYF

j_gene: TRBJ1-4
abundance: -
d_gene: -
v_gene: TRBV2
CDR3nt: TGTGCCAGCAGCCAGAATGAAAAACTGTTTTTT
CDR3aa: CASSQNEKLFF

j_gene: TRBJ2-1
abundance: -
d_gene: TRBD2
v_gene: TRBV5-1
CDR3nt: TGCGCCAGCAGCCCGGAAACGCTAGCGGGAGCGGGCTCCTACAATGAGCAGTTCTTC
CDR3aa: CASSPETLAGAGSYNEQFF